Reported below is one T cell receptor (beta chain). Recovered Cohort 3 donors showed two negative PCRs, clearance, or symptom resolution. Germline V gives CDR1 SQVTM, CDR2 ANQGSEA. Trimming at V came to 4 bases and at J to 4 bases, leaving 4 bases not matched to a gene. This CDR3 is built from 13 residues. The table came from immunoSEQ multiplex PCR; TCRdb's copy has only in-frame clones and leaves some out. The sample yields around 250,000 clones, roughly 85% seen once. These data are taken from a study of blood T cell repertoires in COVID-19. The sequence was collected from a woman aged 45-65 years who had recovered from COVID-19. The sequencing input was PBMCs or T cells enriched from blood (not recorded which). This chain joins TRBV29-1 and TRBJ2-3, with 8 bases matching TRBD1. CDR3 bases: TGCAGCGTTGTCAGGGGGCCCTCAGATACGCAGTATTTT. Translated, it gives CSVVRGPSDTQYF.